This T cell receptor (beta chain) is from a study of CD8+ T cells in alopecia areata. Sequencing used cDNA as its template, made by extracting RNA and reverse transcribing it. Sequenced by immunoSEQ multiplex PCR; TCRdb stores in-frame clones only, minus some. The profile shows about 180,000 clones, about 70% of them singletons. Germline loops: CDR1 SNHLY, CDR2 FYNNEI. This CDR3 is 17 amino acids long. Germline trimming cut 0 bases from V and 5 bases from J; bases unmatched to any gene: 6. This receptor was taken from a human donor with alopecia areata. The rearrangement joins TRBV2 to TRBJ2-5; 13 bases match TRBD2. Sample: CD8+ T cells sorted from blood, taken at week 0. The CDR3 spells CASSEAEGLAGTETQYF. In nucleotides, the CDR3 is TGTGCCAGCAGTGAAGCTGAGGGACTAGCGGGGACGGAGACCCAGTACTTC.